This T cell receptor beta chain came from a study of untreated major depressive disorder. Study findings and constraints: Private clones made up every subject's top five TRBV05-01 clones.

Germline V gene data show CDR1 as SGHRS and CDR2 as YFSETQ. The CDR3 is 14 amino acids. Trimming removed 4 bases from V and 5 bases from J, with 15 bases in between. Worth noting for this clone: Its antigen is currently unknown.

No major medical conditions, Axis I/II comorbidities, regular medication, or illicit drugs. Enrichment usually gave 90% to 95% pure CD4+ T cells. Sequencing was performed with immunoSEQ multiplex PCR; in TCRdb, only in-frame clones are kept and a portion is missing. This sample has some 21,000 clones, with over 85% found just once. The sequence was obtained from a woman in her 40s in good health. The rearrangement joins TRBV5-1 to TRBJ1-1; D not certain. Sequenced material: CD4+ T cells from PBMCs. In nucleotides, the CDR3 is TGCGCCAGCAGCGCAAGCCCGGGAGCGACTGAAGCTTTCTTT. It is translated as CASSASPGATEAFF.